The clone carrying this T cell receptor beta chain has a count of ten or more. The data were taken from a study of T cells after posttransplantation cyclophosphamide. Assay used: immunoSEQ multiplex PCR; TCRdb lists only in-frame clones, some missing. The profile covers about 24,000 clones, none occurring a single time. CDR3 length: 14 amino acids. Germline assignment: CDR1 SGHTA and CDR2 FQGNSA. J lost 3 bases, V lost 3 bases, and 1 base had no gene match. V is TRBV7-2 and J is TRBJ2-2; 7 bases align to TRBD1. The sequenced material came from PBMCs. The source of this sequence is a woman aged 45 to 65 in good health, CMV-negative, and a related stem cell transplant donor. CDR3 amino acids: CASSFGTDTGELFF. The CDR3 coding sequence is TGTGCCAGCAGCTTTGGGACAGACACCGGGGAGCTGTTTTTT.